The rows below give T cell receptor beta chains drawn from one sample of a study of cytomegalovirus exposure and HLA in healthy donors. Only in-frame clones appear in the TCRdb table, and some are missing; sequencing was by immunoSEQ multiplex PCR. In the table there are 180,000 or so clones, 65% to 85% of which are singletons. Sequenced material: PBMCs. The receptor source for this set is a boy aged 2-9 years in good health and CMV-seronegative. CDR3s include the opening cysteine and the closing phenylalanine or tryptophan. D genes are given only for firm matches. The size field is filled for only some rows; it gives once, few, many or a size class.

TRBV2,NA,TRBJ1-5,NA,CASSTGTSNQPQHF,TGTGCCAGCTCAACAGGGACGAGCAATCAGCCCCAGCATTTT
TRBV19,NA,TRBJ1-2,NA,CASSTPDSYGYTF,TGTGCCAGTAGTACCCCGGACAGCTATGGCTACACCTTC
TRBV5-1,NA,TRBJ2-2,NA,CASSLGLNTGELFF,TGCGCCAGCAGCTTGGGACTAAACACCGGGGAGCTGTTTTTT
TRBV7-8,NA,TRBJ1-2,NA,CASSFRGGVSYGYTF,TGTGCCAGCAGCTTCCGTGGTGGAGTCTCCTATGGCTACACCTTC
TRBV6-1,TRBD2,TRBJ2-7,NA,CASTRLAGVAYEQYF,TGTGCCAGCACTCGACTAGCGGGGGTTGCCTACGAGCAGTACTTC
TRBV9,NA,TRBJ1-1,once,CASSVGGTANTEAFF,TGTGCCAGCAGCGTAGGGGGCACAGCGAACACTGAAGCTTTCTTT
TRBV2,NA,TRBJ2-3,NA,CASSGGRTDTQYF,TGTGCCAGCAGCGGGGGGCGCACAGATACGCAGTATTTT
TRBV29-1,TRBD1,TRBJ2-7,NA,CSVLGQGLEQYF,TGCAGCGTTTTGGGACAGGGGCTTGAGCAGTACTTC
TRBV11-2,NA,TRBJ2-7,NA,CASSLDPRGHEQYF,TGTGCCAGCAGCTTAGATCCCAGGGGTCACGAGCAGTACTTC
TRBV5-1,NA,TRBJ2-3,NA,CASSGGLSTDTQYF,TGCGCCAGCAGCGGGGGCCTTAGCACAGATACGCAGTATTTT
TRBV7-9,NA,TRBJ1-2,NA,CASSPSGGNSYGYTF,TGTGCCAGCAGCCCAAGTGGAGGTAATTCATACGGCTACACCTTC
TRBV7-9,NA,TRBJ2-7,NA,CASSSTGKSNEQYF,TGTGCCAGCAGCTCCACAGGGAAGTCTAACGAGCAGTACTTC
TRBV5-1,NA,TRBJ1-2,NA,CASSLDPGGYTF,TGCGCCAGCAGCTTGGATCCGGGTGGCTACACCTTC
TRBV25-1,NA,TRBJ2-1,NA,CASWGPNEQFF,TGTGCCAGTTGGGGCCCCAATGAGCAGTTCTTC
TRBV5-5,NA,TRBJ2-7,NA,CASSLDSHLYEQYF,TGTGCCAGCAGCTTGGACAGTCACCTCTACGAGCAGTACTTC
TRBV7-5,NA,TRBJ1-1,NA,CARSRREGTSGATEAFF,TGTGCCAGAAGCCGCAGGGAGGGCACATCGGGGGCCACTGAAGCTTTCTTT
TRBV30,TRBD1,TRBJ2-7,NA,CAWSVLGQGSDEQYF,TGTGCCTGGAGTGTACTGGGACAGGGAAGCGACGAGCAGTACTTC
TRBV7-2,NA,TRBJ2-3,NA,CASSLWMRDTQYF,TGTGCCAGCAGCTTATGGATGCGGGATACGCAGTATTTT
TRBV6-6,NA,TRBJ2-7,NA,CASSYPREYEQYF,TGTGCCAGCAGTTACCCCCGAGAGTACGAGCAGTACTTC
TRBV5-4,TRBD2,TRBJ2-7,NA,CASSHNVLTSGVYEQYF,TGTGCCAGCAGCCACAATGTGCTTACCAGCGGGGTTTACGAGCAGTACTTC
TRBV6-5,NA,TRBJ1-1,NA,CASSYFSGNTEAFF,TGTGCCAGCAGTTATTTTTCGGGGAACACTGAAGCTTTCTTT
TRBV6-5,NA,TRBJ1-1,once,CASSYPDRSEAFF,TGTGCCAGCAGTTACCCTGACAGGTCTGAAGCTTTCTTT
TRBV7-3,NA,TRBJ2-5,NA,CASSRDSRRTQYF,TGTGCCAGCAGTCGGGACTCCCGAAGGACCCAGTACTTC
TRBV2,NA,TRBJ2-1,NA,CASSPQGSGNEQFF,TGTGCCAGCAGCCCACAGGGTTCAGGCAATGAGCAGTTCTTC
TRBV6-5,NA,TRBJ1-1,NA,CATLDSYTEAFF,TGTGCCACCTTGGACAGCTACACTGAAGCTTTCTTT
TRBV10-3,NA,TRBJ1-1,once,CAISESATRPNTEAFF,TGTGCCATCAGTGAGTCAGCAACTAGACCGAACACTGAAGCTTTCTTT
TRBV5-4,TRBD1,TRBJ2-1,NA,CASLKDRGSYNEQFF,TGTGCCAGCTTAAAAGACAGGGGCTCCTACAATGAGCAGTTCTTC
TRBV7-6,TRBD2,TRBJ2-3,NA,CASSLERGGGDTQYF,TGTGCCAGCAGCCTCGAGCGGGGGGGCGGGGATACGCAGTATTTT
TRBV7-2,NA,TRBJ2-5,NA,CASSLESGETQYF,TGTGCCAGCAGCTTAGAGAGCGGAGAGACCCAGTACTTC
TRBV6-1,TRBD1,TRBJ2-1,NA,CASSGQGARLRGEQFF,TGTGCCAGCAGTGGACAGGGGGCGCGTCTAAGGGGTGAGCAGTTCTTC
TRBV7-2,NA,TRBJ1-1,NA,CASTRGREGTEAFF,TGTGCCAGCACCCGGGGCAGGGAGGGCACTGAAGCTTTCTTT
TRBV4-3,TRBD2,TRBJ2-1,NA,CASSPTSGGHNEQFF,TGCGCCAGCAGCCCGACTAGCGGGGGGCACAATGAGCAGTTCTTC
TRBV7-3,NA,TRBJ2-3,NA,CASSAVPTDTQYF,TGTGCCAGCTCAGCGGTACCCACAGATACGCAGTATTTT
TRBV19,TRBD1,TRBJ2-7,NA,CASSMGQGGYEQYF,TGTGCCAGTAGTATGGGACAGGGCGGGTACGAGCAGTACTTC
TRBV9,NA,TRBJ1-1,NA,CASSVGDYTEAFF,TGTGCCAGCAGCGTAGGGGACTACACTGAAGCTTTCTTT
TRBV11-2,NA,TRBJ1-1,NA,CASSNRAGRDEAFF,TGTGCCAGCAGCAACAGGGCTGGGAGGGATGAAGCTTTCTTT
TRBV9,TRBD1,TRBJ2-7,NA,CASSLTGACCEQYF,TGTGCCAGCAGCCTGACAGGGGCTTGTTGCGAGCAGTACTTC
TRBV9,NA,TRBJ2-6,NA,CASNTGPGANVLTF,TGTGCCTCGAACACAGGGCCAGGGGCCAACGTCCTGACTTTC
TRBV6-5,NA,TRBJ1-1,NA,CASSPPGLNPEAFF,TGTGCCAGCAGCCCACCGGGTCTCAACCCAGAAGCTTTCTTT
TRBV7-9,NA,TRBJ1-1,once,CASSLRVGTEAFF,TGTGCCAGCAGCCTCAGGGTTGGGACTGAAGCTTTCTTT
TRBV2,TRBD2,TRBJ2-5,NA,CASSARGAQYF,TGTGCCAGCAGCGCCCGGGGGGCCCAGTACTTC
TRBV11-2,TRBD1,TRBJ1-2,NA,CASSSSPVQGAYGYTF,TGTGCCAGCAGCTCATCACCCGTGCAGGGGGCCTATGGCTACACCTTC
TRBV7-2,NA,TRBJ1-2,NA,CASSLGGSPYGYTF,TGTGCCAGCAGCCTAGGCGGCAGCCCCTATGGCTACACCTTC
TRBV11-2,TRBD1,TRBJ2-3,NA,CASSLDLGQVHTDTQYF,TGTGCCAGCAGCTTAGATCTAGGACAGGTTCACACAGATACGCAGTATTTT
TRBV7-2,TRBD2,TRBJ2-7,NA,CASSFTSGGTTYEQYF,TGTGCCAGCAGCTTTACTAGCGGGGGGACAACCTACGAGCAGTACTTC
TRBV14,TRBD1,TRBJ1-1,NA,CASSLTGQNTEAFF,TGTGCCAGCAGCCTGACAGGGCAGAACACTGAAGCTTTCTTT
TRBV7-2,NA,TRBJ1-3,NA,CASSLETGVSGNTIYF,TGTGCCAGCAGCTTAGAAACAGGCGTCTCTGGAAACACCATATATTTT
TRBV13,NA,TRBJ2-6,NA,CASQGRGGGANVLTF,TGTGCCAGCCAGGGGAGGGGAGGTGGGGCCAACGTCCTGACTTTC
TRBV7-6,NA,TRBJ2-5,few,CASSLGALQETQYF,TGTGCCAGCAGCCTGGGGGCATTACAAGAGACCCAGTACTTC
TRBV5-4,TRBD2,TRBJ2-7,once,CASKSGGGSYEQYF,TGTGCCAGCAAAAGCGGGGGAGGAAGCTACGAGCAGTACTTC
TRBV28,NA,TRBJ1-2,few,CASSFGGANYGYTF,TGTGCCAGCAGTTTTGGGGGCGCAAACTATGGCTACACCTTC
TRBV9,TRBD1,TRBJ1-2,NA,CASSATGGHYGYTF,TGTGCCAGCAGCGCGACAGGGGGCCACTATGGCTACACCTTC
TRBV7-9,NA,TRBJ2-4,NA,CASSFSGELAKNIQYF,TGTGCCAGCAGCTTTTCAGGGGAGTTGGCCAAAAACATTCAGTACTTC
TRBV9,TRBD2,TRBJ2-7,NA,CASSRGGPYPYEQYF,TGTGCCAGCTCCCGGGGGGGCCCCTATCCATACGAGCAGTACTTC
TRBV4-1,NA,TRBJ2-7,once,CASSQKTASSYEQYF,TGCGCCAGCAGCCAAAAAACAGCCAGCTCCTACGAGCAGTACTTC
TRBV6-6,TRBD1,TRBJ2-2,NA,CASRQGTGRNTGELFF,TGTGCCAGCAGGCAGGGGACAGGGCGTAACACCGGGGAGCTGTTTTTT
TRBV2,NA,TRBJ1-1,NA,CASSEWEYTEAFF,TGTGCCAGCAGTGAATGGGAGTACACTGAAGCTTTCTTT
TRBV5-4,NA,TRBJ1-2,NA,CASSMQDSYYYGYTF,TGTGCCAGCAGCATGCAAGACAGTTACTATTATGGCTACACCTTC
TRBV15,NA,TRBJ1-5,once,CATSRVEGQPQHF,TGTGCCACCAGCAGAGTTGAGGGTCAGCCCCAGCATTTT
TRBV25-1,TRBD1,TRBJ2-7,NA,CASSEGDRGYEQYF,TGTGCCAGCAGTGAAGGGGACAGGGGATACGAGCAGTACTTC